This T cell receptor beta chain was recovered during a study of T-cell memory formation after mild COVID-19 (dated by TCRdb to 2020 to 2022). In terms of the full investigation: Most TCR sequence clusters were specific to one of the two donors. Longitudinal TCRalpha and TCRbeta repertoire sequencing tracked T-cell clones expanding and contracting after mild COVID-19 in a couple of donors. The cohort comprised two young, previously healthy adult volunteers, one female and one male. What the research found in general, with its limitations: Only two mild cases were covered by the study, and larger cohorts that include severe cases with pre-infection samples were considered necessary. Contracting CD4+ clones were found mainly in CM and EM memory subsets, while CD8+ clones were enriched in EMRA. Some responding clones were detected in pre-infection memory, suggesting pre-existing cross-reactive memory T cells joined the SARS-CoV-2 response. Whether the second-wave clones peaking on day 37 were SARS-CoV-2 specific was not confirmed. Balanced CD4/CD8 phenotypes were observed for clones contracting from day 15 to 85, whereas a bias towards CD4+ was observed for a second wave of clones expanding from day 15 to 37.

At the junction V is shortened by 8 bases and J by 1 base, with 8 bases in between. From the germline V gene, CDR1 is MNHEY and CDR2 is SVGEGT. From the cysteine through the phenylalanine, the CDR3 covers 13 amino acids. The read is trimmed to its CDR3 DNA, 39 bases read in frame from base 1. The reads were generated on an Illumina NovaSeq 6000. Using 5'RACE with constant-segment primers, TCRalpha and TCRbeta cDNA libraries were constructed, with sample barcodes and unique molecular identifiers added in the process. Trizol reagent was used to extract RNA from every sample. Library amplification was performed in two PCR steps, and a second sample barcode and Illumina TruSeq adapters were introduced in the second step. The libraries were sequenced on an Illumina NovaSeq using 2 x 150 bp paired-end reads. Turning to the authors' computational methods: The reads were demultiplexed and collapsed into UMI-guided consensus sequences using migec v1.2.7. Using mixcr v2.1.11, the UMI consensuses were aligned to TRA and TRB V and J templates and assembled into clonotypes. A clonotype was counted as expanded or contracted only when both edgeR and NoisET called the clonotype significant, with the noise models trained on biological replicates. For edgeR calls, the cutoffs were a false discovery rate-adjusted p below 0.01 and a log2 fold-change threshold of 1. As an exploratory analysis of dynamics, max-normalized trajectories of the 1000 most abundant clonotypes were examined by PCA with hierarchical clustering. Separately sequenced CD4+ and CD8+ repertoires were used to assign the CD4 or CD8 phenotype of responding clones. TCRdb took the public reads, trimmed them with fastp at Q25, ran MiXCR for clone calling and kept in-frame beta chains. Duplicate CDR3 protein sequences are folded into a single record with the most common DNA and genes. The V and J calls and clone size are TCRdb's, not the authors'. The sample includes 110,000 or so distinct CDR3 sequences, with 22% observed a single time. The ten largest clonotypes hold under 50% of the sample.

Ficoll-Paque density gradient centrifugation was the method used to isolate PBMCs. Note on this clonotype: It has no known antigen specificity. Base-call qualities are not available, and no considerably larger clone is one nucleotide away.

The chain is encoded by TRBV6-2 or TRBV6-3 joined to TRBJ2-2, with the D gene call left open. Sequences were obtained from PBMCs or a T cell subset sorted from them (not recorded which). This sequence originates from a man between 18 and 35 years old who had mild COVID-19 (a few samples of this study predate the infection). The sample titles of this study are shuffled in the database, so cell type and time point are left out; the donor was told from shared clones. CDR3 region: CASQNQNTGELFF. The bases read TGTGCCAGCCAAAACCAGAACACCGGGGAGCTGTTTTTT.